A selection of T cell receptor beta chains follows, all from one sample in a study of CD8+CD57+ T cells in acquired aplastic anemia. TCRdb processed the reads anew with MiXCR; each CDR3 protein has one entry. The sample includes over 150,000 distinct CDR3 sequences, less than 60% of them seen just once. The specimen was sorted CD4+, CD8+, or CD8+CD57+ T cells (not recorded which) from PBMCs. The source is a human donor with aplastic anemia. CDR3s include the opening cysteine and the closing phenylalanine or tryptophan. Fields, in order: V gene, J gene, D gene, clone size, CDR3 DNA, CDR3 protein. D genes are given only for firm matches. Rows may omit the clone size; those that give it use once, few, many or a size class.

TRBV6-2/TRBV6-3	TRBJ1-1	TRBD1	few	TGTGCCAGTATTGAGGGACAGGTGGGGACTGAAGCTTTCTTT	CASIEGQVGTEAFF
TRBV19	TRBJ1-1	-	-	TGTGCCAGTAGGGCAATGCGTTCGGACACTGAAGCTTTCTTT	CASRAMRSDTEAFF
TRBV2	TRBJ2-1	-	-	TGTGCCAGCAGTTCGGGACCTTCAGACAATGAGCAGTTCTTC	CASSSGPSDNEQFF
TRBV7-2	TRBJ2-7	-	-	TGTGCCAGCAGCTTAGTCGGCGATAAGCAGTACTTC	CASSLVGDKQYF
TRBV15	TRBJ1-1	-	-	TGTGCCACCAGCAGGGGGGCTTTCTTT	CATSRGAFF
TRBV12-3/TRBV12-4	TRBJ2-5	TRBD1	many	TGTGCCAGCAGGCGGACAGGCCCACAACAACCCTCCTTC	CASRRTGPQQPSF
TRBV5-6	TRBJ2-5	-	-	TGTGCCAGCAGCTTGTCTTACAGCTTTAGGGAGACCCAGTACTTC	CASSLSYSFRETQYF
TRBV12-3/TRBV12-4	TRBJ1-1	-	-	TGTGCCAGCAGTTATCCCGGGACATCACGCGAAGCTTTCTTT	CASSYPGTSREAFF
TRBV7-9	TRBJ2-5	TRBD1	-	TGTGCCAGCAGCCCCGTGGGACAGACCCAAGAGACCCAGTACTTC	CASSPVGQTQETQYF
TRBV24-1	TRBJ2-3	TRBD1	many	TGTGCCACCAGTGATGGGGACAGGGGGACAGATACGCAGTATTTT	CATSDGDRGTDTQYF
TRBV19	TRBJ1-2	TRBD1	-	TGTGCCGGTAGTAGGGGACAGGGGGGGAATGGCTACACCTTC	CAGSRGQGGNGYTF
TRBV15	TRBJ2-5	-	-	TGTGCCACCAGCAGAGAGGGGGGCGGAGGGGGTTCCGAGACCCAGTACTTC	CATSREGGGGGSETQYF
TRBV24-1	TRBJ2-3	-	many	TGTGCCACTGAGGGCGGTTATAGCACAGATACGCAGTATTTT	CATEGGYSTDTQYF
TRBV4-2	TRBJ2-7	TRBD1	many	TGTGCCAGCAGCCAACCGGGACAGGGGGCGCAAGAGCAGTACTTC	CASSQPGQGAQEQYF
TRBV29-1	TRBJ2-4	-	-	TGCAGCGCTGTGGGGGGCGGGAGCGAATGGGAGGACATTCAGTACTTC	CSAVGGGSEWEDIQYF
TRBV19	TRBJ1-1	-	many	TGTGCCGCAGGGAGGGCTGAAGCTTTCTTT	CAAGRAEAFF
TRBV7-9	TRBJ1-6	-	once	TGTGCCAGCAGCTCCGGGACATCCCCCCAGGCCCTCCACTTT	CASSSGTSPQALHF
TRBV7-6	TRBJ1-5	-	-	TGTGCCAGCAGTATAGCGCAGGATCAGCCCCAGCATTTT	CASSIAQDQPQHF
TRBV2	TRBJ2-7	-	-	TGTGCCAGCAGTGAGGACCTCCGGCCGGGGGAGCAGTACTTC	CASSEDLRPGEQYF
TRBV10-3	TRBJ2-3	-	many	TGTGCCATCAGTGAATTCACAGATACGCAGTATTTT	CAISEFTDTQYF
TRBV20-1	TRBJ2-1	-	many	TGCAGTGCTAGAGATTATCTTGGGAGCTCCTACAATGAGCAGTTCTTC	CSARDYLGSSYNEQFF
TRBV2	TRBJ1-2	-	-	TGTGCCAGCAGGGAAGCAGGGAGGGGAGCTGGCTACACCTTC	CASREAGRGAGYTF